This entry features one T cell receptor beta chain sequence. What it binds is not known. Assay used: immunoSEQ multiplex PCR; TCRdb lists only in-frame clones, some missing. The top ten hold around 2.5% of the sample, which has around 450,000 clones, about 91% seen once. This record comes from a study of Ad26.COV2.S vaccination and SARS-CoV-2 variants. Study summary: Ad26.COV2.S given intramuscularly, once or twice 56 days apart.

Study-wide results and limits: Non-spike TCR breadth was similar in vaccine and placebo recipients.

The V and J ends lost 4 bases and 2 bases respectively, with 14 bases between them. The CDR3 is 15 amino acids. Per the germline V gene, CDR1 is MRHNA and CDR2 is SNTAGT. Indicated treatment: approximately 18 received Ad26.COV2.S at low or high dose, single or two shots; 5 received placebo; per-sample allocation not given. Collection of samples fell on day 63 after the first vaccine or placebo injection. This TCR derives from a person aged 18 to 65 who received the Ad26.COV2.S COVID-19 vaccine or a placebo. This specimen was peripheral blood, taken in a trial of Ad26.COV2.S vaccine versus placebo. The chain combines TRBV6-4 with TRBJ1-2; D gene ambiguous. CDR3 sequence: CASSASDTTNYGYTF. CDR3 in DNA: TGTGCCAGCAGTGCGAGCGATACTACCAACTATGGCTACACCTTC.